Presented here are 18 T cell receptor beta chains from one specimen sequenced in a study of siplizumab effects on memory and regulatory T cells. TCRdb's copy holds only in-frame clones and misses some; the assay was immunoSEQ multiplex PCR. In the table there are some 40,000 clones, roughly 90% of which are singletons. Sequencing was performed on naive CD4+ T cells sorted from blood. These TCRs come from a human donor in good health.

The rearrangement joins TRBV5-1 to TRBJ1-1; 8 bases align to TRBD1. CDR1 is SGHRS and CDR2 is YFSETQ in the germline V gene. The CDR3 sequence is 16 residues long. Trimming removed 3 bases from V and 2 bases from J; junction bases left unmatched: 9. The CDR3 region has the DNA TGCGCCAGCAGCTCGGACTGGACAGGGACAAACACTGAAGCTTTCTTT. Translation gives CASSSDWTGTNTEAFF.

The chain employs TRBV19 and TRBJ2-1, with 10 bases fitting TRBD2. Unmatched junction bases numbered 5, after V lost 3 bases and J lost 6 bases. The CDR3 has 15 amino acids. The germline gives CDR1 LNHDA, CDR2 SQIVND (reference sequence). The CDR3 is CASSMGAGGRNEQFF. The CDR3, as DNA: TGTGCCAGTAGTATGGGAGCGGGGGGGCGCAATGAGCAGTTCTTC.

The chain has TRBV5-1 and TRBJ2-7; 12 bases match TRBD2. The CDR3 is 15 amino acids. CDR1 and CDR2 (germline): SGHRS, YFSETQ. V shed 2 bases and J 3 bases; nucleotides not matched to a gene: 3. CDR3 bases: TGCGCCAGCAGCTTACTAGCGGGAGGTATCTACGAGCAGTACTTC. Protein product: CASSLLAGGIYEQYF.

CDR3 sequence (DNA): TGTGCCAGCAGCGTAGGACTGGGCTACGAGCAGTACTTC. This sequence encodes CASSVGLGYEQYF. The chain has TRBV9 and TRBJ2-7; D not certain. V dropped 0 bases and J dropped 3 bases, with 7 bases sitting between them. CDR1 is SGDLS, CDR2 YYNGEE, per germline. There are 13 residues in the CDR3.

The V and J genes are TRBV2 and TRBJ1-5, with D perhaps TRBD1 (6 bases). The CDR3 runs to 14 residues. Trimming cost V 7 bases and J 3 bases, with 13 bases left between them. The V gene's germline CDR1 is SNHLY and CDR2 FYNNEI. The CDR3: CASKAGGVNQPQHF. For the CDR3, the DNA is TGTGCCAGCAAAGCGGGGGGCGTCAATCAGCCCCAGCATTTT.

The CDR3 reads CASSYGGNEQFF. CDR3 nucleotides: TGTGCCAGCAGTTACGGCGGCAATGAGCAGTTCTTC. The chain couples TRBV6-6 to TRBJ2-1; D remains unclear. The CDR3 contains 12 residues. Trimming cost V 2 bases and J 6 bases, with 5 bases left between them. Germline V gives CDR1 MNHNY, CDR2 SVGAGI (reference sequence).

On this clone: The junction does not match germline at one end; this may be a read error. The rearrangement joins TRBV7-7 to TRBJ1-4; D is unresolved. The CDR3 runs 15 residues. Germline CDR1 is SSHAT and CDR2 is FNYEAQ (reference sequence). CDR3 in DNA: TGTGCTAGCAGTCGGACGGATGCAACTAATGAAAAACTGTTTTTT. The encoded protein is CASSRTDATNEKLFF.

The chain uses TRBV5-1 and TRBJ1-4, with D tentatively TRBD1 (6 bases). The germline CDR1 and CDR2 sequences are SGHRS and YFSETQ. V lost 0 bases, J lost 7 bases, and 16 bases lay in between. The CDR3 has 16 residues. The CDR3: CASSLAGAGFSEKLFF. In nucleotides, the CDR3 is TGCGCCAGCAGCTTGGCAGGGGCAGGGTTCAGTGAAAAACTGTTTTTT.

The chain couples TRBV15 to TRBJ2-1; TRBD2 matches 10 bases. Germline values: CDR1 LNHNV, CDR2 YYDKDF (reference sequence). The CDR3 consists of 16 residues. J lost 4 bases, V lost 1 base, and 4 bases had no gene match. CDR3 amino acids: CATSRAPSGGYNEQFF. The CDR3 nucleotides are TGTGCCACCAGCAGAGCTCCTAGCGGGGGTTACAATGAGCAGTTCTTC.

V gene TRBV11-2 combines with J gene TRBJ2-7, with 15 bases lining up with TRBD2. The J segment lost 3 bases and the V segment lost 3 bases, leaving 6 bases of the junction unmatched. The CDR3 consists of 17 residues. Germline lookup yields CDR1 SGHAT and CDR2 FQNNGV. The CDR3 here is CASSLAGTSGRIYEQYF. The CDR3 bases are TGTGCCAGCAGCTTGGCCGGGACTAGCGGGAGGATCTACGAGCAGTACTTC.

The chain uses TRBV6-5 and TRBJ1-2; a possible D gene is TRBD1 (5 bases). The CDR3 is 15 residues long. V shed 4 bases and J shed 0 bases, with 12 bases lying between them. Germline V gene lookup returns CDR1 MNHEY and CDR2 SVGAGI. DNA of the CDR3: TGTGCCAGCAGTTCTGCAGGGTCAACTAACTATGGCTACACCTTC. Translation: CASSSAGSTNYGYTF.

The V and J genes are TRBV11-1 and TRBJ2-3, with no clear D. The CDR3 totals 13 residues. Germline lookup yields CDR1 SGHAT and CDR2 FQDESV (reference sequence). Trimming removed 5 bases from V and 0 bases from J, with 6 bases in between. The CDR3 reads CASSQDSTDTQYF. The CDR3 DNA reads TGTGCCAGCAGCCAGGACAGCACAGATACGCAGTATTTT.

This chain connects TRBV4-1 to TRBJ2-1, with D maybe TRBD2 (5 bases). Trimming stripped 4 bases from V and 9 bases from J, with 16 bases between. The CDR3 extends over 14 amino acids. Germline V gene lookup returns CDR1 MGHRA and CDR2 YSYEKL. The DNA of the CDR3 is TGCGCCAGCAGCCCGAGCTCAGGAGGTCTTGAGCAGTTCTTC. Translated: CASSPSSGGLEQFF.

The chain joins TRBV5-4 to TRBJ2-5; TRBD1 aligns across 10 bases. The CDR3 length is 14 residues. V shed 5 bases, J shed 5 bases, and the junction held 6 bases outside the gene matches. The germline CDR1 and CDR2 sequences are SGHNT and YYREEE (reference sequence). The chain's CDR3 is CASSYWDRGETQYF. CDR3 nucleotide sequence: TGTGCCAGCAGTTACTGGGACAGGGGTGAGACCCAGTACTTC. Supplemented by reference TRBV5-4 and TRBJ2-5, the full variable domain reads ETGVTQSPTHLIKTRGQQVTLRCSSQSGHNTVSWYQQALGQGPQFIFQYYREEENGRGNFPPRFSGLQFPNYSSELNVNALELDDSALYLCASSYWDRGETQYFGPGTRLLVL.

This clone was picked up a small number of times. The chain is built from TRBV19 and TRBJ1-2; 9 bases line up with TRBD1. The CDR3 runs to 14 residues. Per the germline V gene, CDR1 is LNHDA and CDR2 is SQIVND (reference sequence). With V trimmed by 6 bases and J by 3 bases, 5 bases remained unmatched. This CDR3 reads CASRRDREDYGYTF. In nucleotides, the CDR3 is TGTGCCAGTAGACGGGACAGGGAGGACTATGGCTACACCTTC.

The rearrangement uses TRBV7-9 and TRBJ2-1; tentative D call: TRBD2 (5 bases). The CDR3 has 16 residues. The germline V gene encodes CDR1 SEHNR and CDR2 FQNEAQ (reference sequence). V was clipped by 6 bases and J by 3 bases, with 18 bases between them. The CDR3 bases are TGTGCCAGCAGGAAAACAAGCGGAGGAAGCTACAATGAGCAGTTCTTC. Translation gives CASRKTSGGSYNEQFF.

Written as DNA, the CDR3 is TGTGCCAGCAACGCCGGGACAGCTAACTATGGCTACACCTTC. Amino acid sequence: CASNAGTANYGYTF. V is TRBV28 and J is TRBJ1-2; TRBD1 aligns across 7 bases. J gave up 0 bases and V 7 bases, and 5 bases lay outside the gene matches. CDR1 and CDR2 (germline): MDHEN, SYDVKM. The CDR3 loop spans 14 amino acids.

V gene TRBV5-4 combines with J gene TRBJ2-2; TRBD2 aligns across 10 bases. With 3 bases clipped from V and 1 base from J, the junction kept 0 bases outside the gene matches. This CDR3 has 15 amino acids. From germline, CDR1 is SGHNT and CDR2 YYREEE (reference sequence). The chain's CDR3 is CASSSSGRNTGELFF. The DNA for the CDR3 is TGTGCCAGCAGCTCTAGCGGGAGGAACACCGGGGAGCTGTTTTTT.